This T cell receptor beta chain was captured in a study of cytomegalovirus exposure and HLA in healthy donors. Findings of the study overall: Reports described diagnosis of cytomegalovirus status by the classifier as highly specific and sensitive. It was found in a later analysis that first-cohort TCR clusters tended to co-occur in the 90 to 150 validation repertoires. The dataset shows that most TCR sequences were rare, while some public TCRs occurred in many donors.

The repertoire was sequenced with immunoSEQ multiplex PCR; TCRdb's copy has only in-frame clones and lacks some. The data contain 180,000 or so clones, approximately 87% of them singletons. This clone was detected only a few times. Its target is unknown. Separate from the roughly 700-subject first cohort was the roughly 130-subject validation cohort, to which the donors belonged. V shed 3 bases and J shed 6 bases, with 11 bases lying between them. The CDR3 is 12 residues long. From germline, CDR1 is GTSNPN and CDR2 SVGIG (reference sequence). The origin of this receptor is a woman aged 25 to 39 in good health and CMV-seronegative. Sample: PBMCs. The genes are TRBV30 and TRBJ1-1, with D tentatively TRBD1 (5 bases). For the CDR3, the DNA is TGTGCCTGGAGCCCTGGACACCCTGAAGCTTTCTTT. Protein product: CAWSPGHPEAFF.